One sample yielded the 14 T cell receptor beta chains listed below, sequenced in a study of tumor and adjacent non-tumor tissue in lung cancer. TCRbeta libraries were built with three rounds of nested PCR, modified from ARM-PCR. MiXCR was run by TCRdb on the multiplex PCR reads, yielding one entry per CDR3 protein. The sample lists fewer than 120,000 distinct CDR3 sequences, approximately 80% occurring once. The template was RNA from unsorted bulk tissue. The material sequenced was lung tumor tissue. The receptors here all came from a man in his 70s with non-small cell lung cancer.

Details on this clonotype: The final CDR3 position lacks the conserved phenylalanine or tryptophan, pointing to a likely read error. The chain is built from TRBV10-1 and TRBJ2-1, with 7 bases that match TRBD1. V trimming: 6 bases; J trimming: 9 bases; junction bases outside the gene matches: 8. This CDR3 region has 13 residues. The germline gives CDR1 WNHNN, CDR2 SYGVQD (reference sequence). CDR3 residues: CASSLAGGFEQFI. CDR3 in DNA: TGCGCCAGCAGCCTTGCAGGGGGATTTGAGCAGTTCATC.

To note about this clonotype: No conserved phenylalanine or tryptophan ends this CDR3, so it is likely a read error. The chain recombines TRBV6-1 with TRBJ2-7, with unresolved D. Germline loops: CDR1 MNHNS, CDR2 SASEGT. This CDR3 comprises 12 residues. Here the CDR3 reads CAISRAAYGQYL. The CDR3 DNA reads as TGTGCCATCAGTCGGGCCGCCTACGGGCAGTACTTA.

This clonotype was seen at least ten times. The junction and the germline gene differ at one end; a read error may be behind it. This sequence joins TRBV29-1 and TRBJ2-5; 10 nucleotides align to TRBD2. This CDR3 has 14 residues. Germline V gene data show CDR1 as SQVTM and CDR2 as ANQGSEA. This chain's CDR3 is CSVGGLAVGEAQYF. DNA for the CDR3: TGCAGCGTTGGTGGACTAGCGGTGGGAGAGGCCCAGTACTTC.

For this clonotype: Since no conserved phenylalanine or tryptophan closes the CDR3, a read error is the likely cause. The genes are TRBV11-2 and TRBJ1-1; D is undetermined. Germline CDR1 SGHAT, CDR2 FQNNGV. Between the trimmed V and J ends, which lost 11 bases and 0 bases, there was a span of 10 bases. This CDR3 region has 12 residues. CDR3 sequence reads: CACGLMNTEAFI. CDR3 DNA sequence: TGTGCCTGCGGCTTGATGAACACTGAAGCTTTCATT.

This chain links TRBV10-3 with TRBJ2-1; 9 bases match TRBD2. The CDR3 is 18 amino acids. Germline V CDR1 and CDR2: ENHRY, SYGVKD. Trimming took 9 bases from V and 2 from J; bases not matched to a gene: 17. The CDR3 is CAINSSSSRGGTYNEQFF. CDR3 sequence (DNA): TGTGCCATTAATTCCAGTTCCTCGCGGGGGGGAACCTACAATGAGCAGTTCTTC.

A note on this clonotype: A much more abundant neighbour one base away suggests this may be a read error. J is TRBJ2-1 and V is TRBV14; D may be TRBD1 (6 bases). CDR3 length: 15 amino acids. Germline V gene lookup returns CDR1 SGHDN and CDR2 FVKESK. Trimming left V 6 bases short and J 0 bases short, with 12 bases between. CDR3 sequence: CASRQGPSSYNEQFF. The DNA of the CDR3 is TGTGCCAGCAGACAGGGACCTTCCTCCTACAATGAGCAGTTCTTC.

This chain joins TRBV5-6 and TRBJ2-2; 9 nucleotides match TRBD1. Looked up from germline, CDR1 is SGHDT and CDR2 is YYEEEE. The J segment lost 9 bases and the V segment lost 3 bases, leaving 9 bases of the junction unmatched. CDR3 length: 15 residues. CDR3 region: CASSYGTGLTRELFF. The CDR3 DNA reads as TGTGCCAGCAGCTACGGGACAGGGTTGACCAGGGAGCTGTTTTTT.

This clonotype was found once. V gene TRBV10-2 combines with J gene TRBJ2-7, with a weak D call TRBD2 (6 bases). This CDR3 region has 17 residues. Trimming pared 4 bases from V and 0 bases from J, leaving 19 bases between. In germline, CDR1 is WSHSY, CDR2 SAAADI. This CDR3 reads CASSGSIWRGPSYEQYF. The CDR3 DNA is TGCGCCAGCAGTGGGTCGATTTGGCGGGGCCCCTCCTACGAGCAGTACTTC.

Comment on this clonotype: It is likely a read error, because the conserved phenylalanine at the end of the CDR3 is missing. The DNA is left out, because the CDR3 cannot be placed on it with certainty; the CDR3 is given as TCRdb lists it. The chain couples TRBV6-5 to TRBJ1-2; the D call in the table, TRBD1, was not verified against the DNA. Germline loops: CDR1 MNHEY, CDR2 SVGAGI. The CDR3 sequence runs 13 residues, both termini included. The CDR3 is CASRAGTGNGYIS.

For this clonotype: Given the absence of the conserved phenylalanine or tryptophan at the CDR3 end, a read error is likely. V and J are TRBV4-2 and TRBJ1-6, with 7 bases fitting TRBD1. The germline gives CDR1 LGHNA, CDR2 YNFKEQ. J lost 7 bases, V lost 6 bases, and 9 bases had no gene match. The CDR3 contains 15 residues. This CDR3 reads CASSQLDRANSPLHL. CDR3 in DNA: TGTGCCAGCAGTCAACTCGACAGGGCGAATTCACCCCTCCACCTT.

This clonotype appeared once. V is TRBV4-3 and J is TRBJ1-2, with no clear D. This CDR3 has 13 amino acids. Per germline, CDR1 LGHNA and CDR2 YSLEER. The CDR3 nucleotides read TGCTCCACCAGCCAAGAGACATGGGATGGCTACACCTTC. Its protein is CSTSQETWDGYTF.

The V call is TRBV18, the J call TRBJ1-4; D not certain. Germline CDR1 is KGHSH and CDR2 is LQKENI. The CDR3 consists of 17 residues. Deletions cut 6 bases from V and 5 bases from J, with 22 bases between. CDR3 DNA: TGTGCCAGCTCCCCCTCGCCCGGTGGCGTTTCAAATGAAAAACTGTTTTTT. Its protein is CASSPSPGGVSNEKLFF.

A remark on this clonotype: One end of the junction varies from germline; a read error may be responsible. This sequence joins TRBV20-1 and TRBJ2-4; 9 bases fit TRBD1. CDR1 and CDR2 (germline): DFQATT, SNEGSKA (reference sequence). The CDR3 has 15 amino acids. CDR3 in DNA: TGCAGTGCTAGAGACCCACAGGGGGCCAAAAACATTCATTACTTC. It yields the protein CSARDPQGAKNIHYF.

J is TRBJ2-1 and V is TRBV6-1, with a tentative D call TRBD1 (7 bases). The V end was cut by 7 bases, the J end by 13 bases, with 26 bases between. Looked up from germline, CDR1 is MNHNS and CDR2 is SASEGT. This CDR3 has 15 amino acids. Here the CDR3 DNA reads TGTGCCAGCAACGATCCCGGGGCAGGGGGAGGTGAACAGTTCTTC. Its protein is CASNDPGAGGGEQFF.